The 5 T cell receptor beta chains given below trace back to one sample, sequenced in a study of blood T cell repertoires in COVID-19. The repertoire was sequenced with immunoSEQ multiplex PCR; TCRdb's copy has only in-frame clones and lacks some. The sample lists tens of thousands of clones, 85% to 90% occurring once. Sequenced sample: peripheral blood. These receptors were taken from a woman in her forties or fifties with active COVID-19.

This chain joins TRBV12-3 or TRBV12-4 and TRBJ1-2; TRBD1 matches 8 bases. The CDR3 has 13 residues. Trimming removed 6 bases from V and 5 bases from J; junction bases left unmatched: 5. The CDR3 spells CASRLQGEYGYTF. The CDR3 DNA is TGTGCCAGCAGGCTACAGGGGGAATATGGCTACACCTTC.

The J gene is TRBJ2-7, the V gene TRBV30; D perhaps matches TRBD1 (6 bases). The V end lost 1 base, the J end lost 6 bases, and 19 bases lay between the germline ends. Germline assignment: CDR1 GTSNPN and CDR2 SVGIG (reference sequence). The CDR3 has 15 amino acids. Written as DNA, the CDR3 is TGTGCCTGGAGTGGTAAGGGGACAAGCAGGGGCGAGCAGTACTTC. Encoded protein: CAWSGKGTSRGEQYF.

The rearrangement joins TRBV5-4 to TRBJ2-5; 9 bases agree with TRBD1. Germline CDR1 is SGHNT and CDR2 is YYREEE (reference sequence). V dropped 0 bases and J dropped 2; count of bases not matched to a gene: 11. The CDR3 consists of 18 residues. CDR3: CASSLVGVPGQGQETQYF. CDR3 bases: TGTGCCAGCAGCTTGGTGGGAGTCCCGGGACAGGGACAAGAGACCCAGTACTTC.

The V gene is TRBV19, the J gene TRBJ2-7, with 7 bases aligning to TRBD2. Germline V gives CDR1 LNHDA, CDR2 SQIVND (reference sequence). The CDR3 runs to 15 residues. J was trimmed by 0 bases and V by 6 bases; bases with no gene match: 8. DNA of the CDR3: TGTGCCAGTAGCCATTCTAGCGGAGCCTCCTACGAGCAGTACTTC. Translation: CASSHSSGASYEQYF.

A remark on this clone: A junction boundary mismatches the germline segment, possibly from a read error. The rearrangement joins TRBV6-5 to TRBJ2-1, with TRBD2 matching 8 bases. There are 12 residues in the CDR3. Germline CDR1 MNHEY, CDR2 SVGAGI. The CDR3 spells CATSLAGGVKIF. The CDR3 DNA reads TGTGCCACCTCCCTGGCGGGAGGTGTGAAGATCTTC.